These 25 T cell receptor beta chains were all obtained from the same sample, sequenced in a study of neurological immune-mediated disorders. From the 5' RACE reads, TCRdb called clonotypes with MiXCR, one entry per CDR3 protein. The sample includes about 80,000 distinct CDR3 sequences, almost 6% of them seen just once. The sample's time point: longitudinal time-point 2. Material: PBMCs. The receptors stem from a woman in her sixties with multiple sclerosis.

This chain links TRBV6-1 with TRBJ2-1; D is possibly TRBD1 (6 bases). Trimming shortened V by 8 bases and J by 5 bases, and 13 bases separated the two germline ends. The CDR3 has 13 residues. CDR1 MNHNS and CDR2 SASEGT come from the germline V gene. The CDR3 DNA sequence: TGTGCCAGCTACAGGGCTGTCGACAATGAGCAGTTCTTC. Amino acid sequence: CASYRAVDNEQFF.

The chain recombines TRBV10-1 with TRBJ2-1; 8 bases fit TRBD2. Germline CDR1 reads WNHNN; CDR2 reads SYGVQD (reference sequence). The CDR3 sequence is 16 residues long. The V and J ends lost 3 bases and 7 bases, in that order; junction bases with no gene match: 11. This CDR3 is CASSERGGGVHNEQFF. In DNA form, the CDR3 reads TGCGCCAGCAGTGAACGGGGGGGTGGTGTTCATAATGAGCAGTTCTTC.

At least ten counts were recorded for this clonotype. This chain uses TRBV27 with TRBJ1-2; D call uncertain. V lost 7 bases to trimming and J lost 1 base, with 16 bases between them. The CDR3 is made up of 15 amino acids. The germline V gene encodes CDR1 MNHEY and CDR2 SMNVEV (reference sequence). The CDR3 reads CASTYPTASNYGYTF. The CDR3 region has the DNA TGTGCCAGCACCTATCCCACAGCCAGTAACTATGGCTACACCTTC.

This clonotype has ten or more counts. The chain is built from TRBV5-1 and TRBJ1-5; tentatively, D is TRBD1 (6 bases). Germline V gene lookup returns CDR1 SGHRS and CDR2 YFSETQ. The CDR3 runs 14 residues. The V gene lost 1 base and the J gene lost 2 bases, with 7 bases spanning the gap. As DNA, the CDR3 is TGCGCCAGCAGCTTGTCAGGGGGCAATCAGCCCCAGCATTTT. This sequence encodes CASSLSGGNQPQHF.

The table lists this clonotype with many counts. The rearrangement uses TRBV20-1 and TRBJ2-7; 10 bases match TRBD2. This CDR3 is built from 15 residues. Trimming cost V 6 bases and J 0 bases; bases outside gene matches: 8. CDR1 and CDR2 from the germline V gene are DFQATT and SNEGSKA (reference sequence). This CDR3 reads CSASRGTSASYEQYF. The CDR3 nucleotides are TGCAGTGCCAGTCGCGGGACTAGCGCCTCCTACGAGCAGTACTTC.

This clonotype was observed at least ten times. The chain has TRBV10-3 and TRBJ2-7; 11 nucleotides align to TRBD1. The CDR3 is 16 amino acids. Looked up from germline, CDR1 is ENHRY and CDR2 is SYGVKD. V lost 10 bases, J lost 4 bases, and 15 bases stayed unmatched. The CDR3 reads CATSGQGALSLYEQYF. The CDR3 nucleotides are TGTGCCACCTCAGGACAGGGGGCCCTTTCCTTGTACGAGCAGTACTTC.

The sample holds many counts of this clonotype. The V gene is TRBV6-7, the J gene TRBJ2-7, with 8 bases lining up with TRBD1. TRBV6-7 is flagged as an ORF with uncertain function. The CDR3 totals 17 residues. The J segment lost 1 base and the V segment lost 2 bases, leaving 10 bases of the junction unmatched. CDR3 region: CASSYTYPGQESYEQYF. The CDR3, as DNA: TGTGCCAGCAGTTACACCTATCCGGGACAGGAGTCCTACGAGCAGTACTTC.

This clonotype appeared many times. CDR3 bases: TGCGCCAGCAGCTTGTGGGGGGATAATACGCAGTATTTT. The encoded protein is CASSLWGDNTQYF. This chain links TRBV5-1 with TRBJ2-3; D is possibly TRBD2 (6 bases). The CDR3 runs to 13 residues. Per the germline V gene, CDR1 is SGHRS and CDR2 is YFSETQ. V lost 1 base, J lost 7 bases, and 10 bases lay in between. The entire variable domain, with the rest obtained from reference TRBV5-1 and TRBJ2-3, is as follows: KAGVTQTPRYLIKTRGQQVTLSCSPISGHRSVSWYQQTPGQGLQFLFEYFSETQRNKGNFPGRFSGRQFSNSRSEMNVSTLELGDSALYLCASSLWGDNTQYFGPGTRLTVL.

The chain is built from TRBV6-2 or TRBV6-3 and TRBJ1-2; 7 bases fit TRBD1. The CDR3 runs to 14 residues. After removal of 7 bases from V and 4 bases from J, the junction contained 9 bases not matched to a gene. The germline V gene encodes CDR1 MNHEY and CDR2 SVGEGT. DNA for the CDR3: TGTGCCAGCAATCGGGACAGCGGGACCTATGGCTACACCTTC. It yields the protein CASNRDSGTYGYTF.

In its sample, this clonotype was seen many times. CDR3 coding DNA: TGCAGCGCGGTCCCCGCTATGAACACTGAAGCTTTCTTT. Translating gives CSAVPAMNTEAFF. V gene TRBV20-1 combines with J gene TRBJ1-1, with D unclear. The germline V gene encodes CDR1 DFQATT and CDR2 SNEGSKA (reference sequence). The CDR3 covers 13 residues.

This clonotype was observed at least ten times. The chain couples TRBV3-1 to TRBJ1-5, with no clear D. The V and J ends lost 4 bases and 10 bases respectively, with 20 bases between them. Germline assignment: CDR1 LGHDT and CDR2 YNNKEL (reference sequence). This CDR3 region has 15 residues. Written as DNA, the CDR3 is TGTGCCAGCAGCCCGACCAACGAGGATGCAGAACCCCAGCATTTT. This sequence encodes CASSPTNEDAEPQHF. The full variable domain, with the rest looked up from reference TRBV3-1 and TRBJ1-5, is DTAVSQTPKYLVTQMGNDKSIKCEQNLGHDTMYWYKQDSKKFLKIMFSYNNKELIINETVPNRFSPKSPDKAHLNLHINSLELGDSAVYFCASSPTNEDAEPQHFGDGTRLSIL.

In its sample, this clonotype was seen many times. The genes are TRBV5-1 and TRBJ1-1, with 9 bases fitting TRBD1. Per the germline V gene, CDR1 is SGHRS and CDR2 is YFSETQ. This CDR3 comprises 16 residues. The V segment lost 4 bases and the J segment 5 bases; nucleotides outside the gene matches: 12. CDR3 region: CASSANPGQGGTEAFF. In DNA form, the CDR3 reads TGCGCCAGCAGCGCAAACCCGGGACAGGGTGGGACTGAAGCTTTCTTT.

This clonotype was seen many times. The chain recombines TRBV5-1 with TRBJ1-4; maybe TRBD1 (5 bases). The CDR3 is 13 residues long. Germline V gene data show CDR1 as SGHRS and CDR2 as YFSETQ. Trimming took 4 bases from V and 7 from J, leaving 11 bases between them. The CDR3 is CASSEGRREKLFF. In nucleotides, the CDR3 is TGCGCCAGCAGCGAGGGACGCCGTGAAAAACTGTTTTTT.

Ten or more counts support this clonotype. This sequence joins TRBV5-1 and TRBJ2-2; 8 bases line up with TRBD1. The CDR3 covers 16 residues. Trimming at V came to 0 bases and at J to 5 bases, leaving 6 bases not matched to a gene. From germline, CDR1 is SGHRS and CDR2 YFSETQ. Here the CDR3 reads CASSLEGRGLTGELFF. The DNA for the CDR3 is TGCGCCAGCAGCTTGGAGGGCAGGGGGCTAACCGGGGAGCTGTTTTTT. The whole variable domain, remainder taken from reference TRBV5-1 and TRBJ2-2, is KAGVTQTPRYLIKTRGQQVTLSCSPISGHRSVSWYQQTPGQGLQFLFEYFSETQRNKGNFPGRFSGRQFSNSRSEMNVSTLELGDSALYLCASSLEGRGLTGELFFGEGSRLTVL.

This clonotype was observed many times. The genes are TRBV7-2 and TRBJ2-5, with TRBD1 identical over 8 bases. CDR3 length equals 14 residues. Trimming at V came to 3 bases and at J to 5 bases, leaving 5 bases not matched to a gene. Germline V gene sequence: CDR1 SGHTA, CDR2 FQGNSA. The DNA for the CDR3 is TGTGCCAGCAGCTTTGACAGGGGTTGGGAGACCCAGTACTTC. This codes for CASSFDRGWETQYF.

This clonotype was counted ten times or more. The chain recombines TRBV10-3 with TRBJ1-6; a possible D gene is TRBD1 (6 bases). V was shortened by 6 bases and J by 2 bases, with 14 bases between the two germline ends. This CDR3 contains 16 residues. Germline CDR1 and CDR2: ENHRY and SYGVKD. This chain's CDR3 is CAIRGQTQTYNSPLHF. Written as DNA, the CDR3 is TGTGCCATCAGAGGACAGACACAAACCTATAATTCACCCCTCCACTTT.

CDR3: CATSRQGKLFF. The DNA for the CDR3 is TGTGCCACCAGCAGACAGGGAAAGCTGTTTTTT. The rearrangement joins TRBV15 to TRBJ1-4, with a tentative D call TRBD1 (5 bases). Trimming removed 2 bases at V and 14 bases at J, with 9 bases between. The CDR3 spans 11 residues. Germline V lookup: CDR1 LNHNV, CDR2 YYDKDF (reference sequence).

This clonotype was detected ten times or more. The V and J genes are TRBV10-3 and TRBJ2-3; D could derive from TRBD1 or TRBD2 (5 bases each). V shed 0 bases and J shed 2 bases, with 12 bases lying between them. The CDR3 is 16 amino acids. In germline, CDR1 is ENHRY, CDR2 SYGVKD. Here the CDR3 reads CAISESPGPPTDTQYF. CDR3 sequence (DNA): TGTGCCATCAGTGAGTCGCCGGGGCCCCCCACAGATACGCAGTATTTT.

This clonotype showed up many times. The CDR3 is CSARGGADTIYF. DNA for the CDR3: TGCAGTGCCAGGGGGGGGGCAGACACCATATATTTT. This chain connects TRBV20-1 to TRBJ1-3, with 7 bases fitting TRBD1. From germline, CDR1 is DFQATT and CDR2 SNEGSKA (reference sequence). After removal of 6 bases from V and 8 bases from J, the junction contained 7 bases not matched to a gene. This CDR3 is 12 amino acids long.

Many counts were recorded for this clonotype. In nucleotides, the CDR3 is TGCAGTGCTAGAGAGGGCTCGGGCGGAAACACCATATATTTT. It encodes CSAREGSGGNTIYF. V gene TRBV20-1 combines with J gene TRBJ1-3; no definite D call. V was trimmed by 0 bases and J by 4 bases, leaving 10 bases between them. The V gene's germline CDR1 is DFQATT and CDR2 SNEGSKA (reference sequence). This CDR3 has 14 amino acids.

This clonotype was counted at least ten times. The chain couples TRBV5-1 to TRBJ2-3; possibly TRBD1 for D (6 bases). V dropped 2 bases and J dropped 5 bases, with 12 bases sitting between them. The germline CDR1 and CDR2 sequences are SGHRS and YFSETQ. The CDR3 runs 14 residues. In nucleotides, the CDR3 is TGCGCCAGCAGCTTCGCAGGGGCGGGAGATACGCAGTATTTT. Translation: CASSFAGAGDTQYF.

There are many counts of this clonotype. This chain links TRBV25-1 with TRBJ2-7, with no clear D. The V gene's germline CDR1 is MGHDK and CDR2 SYGVNS. The CDR3 is 11 residues long. V lost 6 bases to trimming and J lost 5 bases, with 8 bases between them. The chain's CDR3 is CASRVGDEQYF. The CDR3 nucleotides are TGTGCCAGCAGGGTTGGGGACGAGCAGTACTTC.

This clonotype was observed many times. This sequence joins TRBV5-1 and TRBJ2-3, with 7 nucleotides matching TRBD2. V lost 1 base to trimming and J lost 6 bases; unmatched junction nucleotides: 8. This CDR3 is 15 amino acids long. Germline CDR1 SGHRS, CDR2 YFSETQ. CDR3 in DNA: TGCGCCAGCAGCTTGAACGGCGCGGGGGTTGATACGCAGTATTTT. Residues: CASSLNGAGVDTQYF.

There are many counts of this clonotype. This rearrangement joins TRBV7-9 to TRBJ1-6; 7 positions agree with TRBD1. V lost 8 bases and J lost 5; bases outside the gene matches: 9. CDR3 length: 15 residues. Per the germline V gene, CDR1 is SEHNR and CDR2 is FQNEAQ (reference sequence). The CDR3 reads CASGPQGVNNSPLHF. DNA of the CDR3: TGTGCCAGCGGCCCCCAGGGGGTAAATAATTCACCCCTCCACTTT.

This clonotype was seen at least ten times. At one boundary the junction diverges from the germline segment, which might be a read error. V usage is TRBV28 and J usage is TRBJ2-3, with 14 bases that match TRBD2. This CDR3 spans 15 amino acids. CDR1 is MDHEN, CDR2 SYDVKM, per germline. CDR3 loop: CASSGLAGGTDTQYF. The CDR3 region has the DNA TGTGCCAGCAGTGGACTAGCGGGGGGCACTGATACGCAGTATTTT.